This T cell receptor beta chain is from a study of T cells in Graves' hyperthyroidism and ophthalmopathy. Turning to the study itself: Peripheral blood collection took place at initial diagnosis, before any treatment. Regarding the study as a whole: Most thyroid clonotypes expanded above 0.001 appeared in blood too.

Amplified regions were TCR beta CDR3 sequences from RNA transcripts. The TCR CDR3 first-round RT-PCR relied on the HTBI primer set. TCRdb reanalysed the multiplex PCR reads using MiXCR and keeps one entry per CDR3 protein. This sample has 550,000 to 700,000 distinct CDR3 sequences, with 14% to 15% found just once. CDR1 DFQATT and CDR2 SNEGSKA come from the germline V gene (reference sequence). The CDR3 is 13 amino acids. V lost 4 bases, J lost 2 bases, and 11 bases lay in between. Disease lasting under 3 months, a NOSPECS grade of at least 4, and a Clinical Activity Score of at least 3 were features of the ophthalmopathy patients. The PBMCs were taken from approximately 9.7 ml of fresh peripheral blood. This clonotype was counted at least ten times. Antigen: not known.

This TCR came from a middle-aged woman with Graves' ophthalmopathy. The sample taken for sequencing was blood. The chain combines TRBV20-1 with TRBJ2-5; D gene unclear. CDR3 nucleotides: TGCAGTGCTACCCCTGGCGGTCAAGAGACCCAGTACTTC. Encoded protein: CSATPGGQETQYF.